This T cell receptor (beta chain) was recovered during a study of early T cells in non-severe SARS-CoV-2 infection. This clonotype was seen more than once but under ten times. TCRdb independently ran MiXCR on the 5' RACE reads; one entry per CDR3 protein. The table has some 62,000 distinct CDR3 sequences, approximately 9.3% seen once. The CDR3 loop spans 14 amino acids. V lost 1 base, J lost 7 bases, and 3 bases stayed unmatched. Germline V gene sequence: CDR1 SGHDN, CDR2 FVKESK. The rearrangement links TRBV14 to TRBJ2-1; TRBD1 matches 8 bases. The source of this sequence is an adult who was a healthcare worker with PCR-confirmed SARS-CoV-2 infection or an uninfected control (not recorded which). The sample consisted of whole blood. The CDR3 here is CASSQVQGANEQFF. CDR3 nucleotides: TGTGCCAGCAGCCAAGTTCAGGGGGCAAATGAGCAGTTCTTC. Variable domain in full (rest from reference TRBV14 and TRBJ2-1): EAGVTQFPSHSVIEKGQTVTLRCDPISGHDNLYWYRRVMGKEIKFLLHFVKESKQDESGMPNNRFLAERTGGTYSTLKVQPAELEDSGVYFCASSQVQGANEQFFGPGTRLTVL.